What follows is one TCR beta chain and its context. Its antigen remains undetermined. No much larger clone exists at a distance of one base, and base qualities are not known. The germline V gene gives CDR1 as SGHAT and CDR2 as FQNNGV. CDR3 length: 12 amino acids, cysteine to phenylalanine. The sequence is cut down to CDR3 DNA, 36 bases in frame from base 1. Trimming takes 3 bases from V and 4 bases from J, and the germline ends sit 5 bases apart. The sample's treatment or condition label is to be understood as: randomized to nivolumab then ipilimumab (arm A) or the reverse (arm B). None of the trial patients had been given prior DNA-damaging chemotherapy. Live CD3+CD8+ cells negative for CD19 and CD56 were sorted from thawed PBMCs on a FACS Aria II flow cytometer. The samples were obtained from melanoma patients enrolled in CheckMate 064, an open-label, randomized phase II trial testing sequential checkpoint blockade. Leukapheresis was used to collect peripheral blood mononuclear cells, which were then purified with Ficoll-Paque and frozen in human serum with about 10% DMSO. Purity of sorted blood CD3+CD8+ cells was verified at >98% immediately after sorting, followed by DNA extraction.

This specimen comes from a study of sequential checkpoint blockade in melanoma (dated by TCRdb to between 2018 and 2020). As for the study more broadly: Using 1:1 randomization, the trial assigned patients either to first-line nivolumab followed by ipilimumab (arm A) or to ipilimumab followed by nivolumab (arm B). Maintenance nivolumab came after both trial sequences. Overall study outcomes, separate from this receptor: Validation of the response-prediction model combining TCR metrics and mutation burden is needed in larger, independent patient cohorts.

TCRbeta CDR3 regions were immunosequenced from genomic DNA with the immunoSEQ Assay. Genomic DNA was amplified by bias-controlled multiplex PCR before high-throughput sequencing. The paper's data handling went like this. To quantify the absolute abundance of each unique TCRbeta CDR3 region, the sequences were collapsed and filtered. Clonality, defined as 1 minus Pielou's evenness, was calculated using productive rearrangements only. A previously published method was used to identify clones with significantly greater frequencies in on-treatment samples than in baseline samples. In its TCRdb copy, this immuneACCESS table keeps in-frame sequences only and misses some clones. Where compared with another copy, unresolved V genes explain less than half of these, and the others have no known cause. Clone size and V and J calls were adopted from that table, with D and trimming inferred from the DNA. This sample is represented by roughly 16,000 clones; roughly 73% of them were singletons. The ten largest clones capture 20% to 25% of the sample.

Rearrangement joined TRBV11-2 to TRBJ2-3, with an unclear D gene assignment. Sequenced material: CD8+ T cells sorted from blood (inferred from file names), taken from a patient given nivolumab and ipilimumab in sequence. This TCR came from a human donor with melanoma. The DNA reads as follows: TGTGCCAGCAGCTTCTTAGCAGATACGCAGTATTTT. Its product reads: CASSFLADTQYF.